Below, 24 T cell receptor beta chains from the same sample are listed, as sequenced in a study of T-cell reconstitution after alpha-beta-depleted transplantation in children. Unique molecular identifiers were used in preparing the TCRbeta library. TCRdb redid the calling of the PCR reads with MiXCR, one entry per CDR3 protein. The table has some 590,000 distinct CDR3 sequences, more than 9% seen once. This material consisted of PBMCs from the stem cell graft donor, taken from the stem cell graft. The source is a human donor who donated a stem cell graft to a child with acute myeloid leukemia.

This chain connects TRBV5-1 to TRBJ2-7, with 10 positions matching TRBD2. The CDR3 loop spans 14 amino acids. With V trimmed by 8 bases and J by 0 bases, 5 bases remained unmatched. From germline, CDR1 is SGHRS and CDR2 YFSETQ. CDR3 residues: CASKTSGVSYEQYF. CDR3 in DNA: TGCGCCAGTAAAACTAGCGGGGTCTCCTACGAGCAGTACTTC.

Only a few counts were recorded for this clonotype. The V and J genes are TRBV3-1 and TRBJ2-7; 11 bases agree with TRBD2. The CDR3 totals 13 residues. J was trimmed by 3 bases and V by 7 bases; bases with no gene match: 2. Looked up from germline, CDR1 is LGHDT and CDR2 is YNNKEL (reference sequence). CDR3 amino acids: CASTGTSGYEQYF. DNA for the CDR3: TGTGCCAGCACGGGGACTAGCGGCTACGAGCAGTACTTC.

The table lists this clonotype with a few counts. The chain links TRBV6-5 to TRBJ2-4; D not certain. V lost 2 bases to trimming and J lost 0 bases, with 11 bases between them. The V gene's germline CDR1 is MNHEY and CDR2 SVGAGI. This CDR3 is 16 amino acids long. CDR3 residues: CASSYDPSGAKNIQYF. The DNA for the CDR3 is TGTGCCAGCAGTTACGACCCCTCCGGAGCCAAAAACATTCAGTACTTC.

V usage is TRBV28 and J usage is TRBJ2-3, with 8 nucleotides matching TRBD1. In germline, CDR1 is MDHEN, CDR2 SYDVKM. V shed 5 bases and J 4 bases; nucleotides not matched to a gene: 8. This CDR3 has 15 amino acids. The CDR3 nucleotides are TGTGCCAGCAGTAAGTGGACAGGGAGGCCAGATACGCAGTATTTT. Encoded protein: CASSKWTGRPDTQYF.

The rearrangement links TRBV2 to TRBJ1-2; D is unclear. Trimming took 0 bases from V and 6 from J, leaving 8 bases between them. The CDR3 consists of 13 residues. Germline CDR1 is SNHLY and CDR2 is FYNNEI. The CDR3 sequence: CASSEAPRNGYTF. DNA of the CDR3: TGTGCCAGCAGTGAAGCGCCCAGGAATGGCTACACCTTC.

In this sample, this clonotype turned up a few times. This chain joins TRBV28 and TRBJ2-7; 7 bases fit TRBD1. With V trimmed by 5 bases and J by 1 base, 8 bases remained unmatched. Looked up from germline, CDR1 is MDHEN and CDR2 is SYDVKM. This CDR3 contains 15 residues. The CDR3 nucleotides are TGTGCCAGCAGTCCCACGGACAGGAGGTCCTACGAGCAGTACTTC. Its protein is CASSPTDRRSYEQYF. Variable domain in full (rest from reference TRBV28 and TRBJ2-7): DVKVTQSSRYLVKRTGEKVFLECVQDMDHENMFWYRQDPGLGLRLIYFSYDVKMKEKGDIPEGYSVSREKKERFSLILESASTNQTSMYLCASSPTDRRSYEQYFGPGTRLTVT.

This clonotype was seen a few times. This chain connects TRBV11-2 to TRBJ2-1, with 8 bases that match TRBD2. This CDR3 is built from 18 residues. Germline V gene lookup returns CDR1 SGHAT and CDR2 FQNNGV. V gave up 4 bases and J gave up 6 bases; unmatched junction bases: 17. The CDR3 region has the DNA TGTGCCAGCAGCTCCATCAGCGGGAGTATTATAGGTGGCAATGAGCAGTTCTTC. Translating gives CASSSISGSIIGGNEQFF.

This clonotype was counted a few times. The chain links TRBV7-2 to TRBJ2-7, with D uncertain. CDR1 and CDR2 from the germline V gene are SGHTA and FQGNSA. The CDR3 is 14 residues long. V was trimmed by 5 bases and J by 3 bases, leaving 14 bases between them. The CDR3 region is CASSGISLSYEQYF. DNA for the CDR3: TGTGCCAGCAGCGGGATAAGTCTGAGCTACGAGCAGTACTTC.

This clonotype was counted a few times. The gene calls are TRBV7-6 and TRBJ1-1, with a possible D match to TRBD1 (6 bases). From germline, CDR1 is SGHVS and CDR2 FNYEAQ. V lost 4 bases, J lost 7 bases, and 22 bases lay in between. The CDR3 is 16 amino acids. The CDR3 DNA sequence: TGTGCCAGCAGCTCCGGACAGACGGAGCCTAACGGTGAAGCTTTCTTT. This gives the protein CASSSGQTEPNGEAFF.

This clonotype was observed a handful of times. The chain employs TRBV7-2 and TRBJ2-3; D not resolved. This CDR3 is built from 16 residues. Germline V gene sequence: CDR1 SGHTA, CDR2 FQGNSA. Deletions cut 5 bases from V and 1 base from J, with 16 bases between. Written as DNA, the CDR3 is TGTGCCAGCAGCCCCGACACTGTAGCACGCACAGATACGCAGTATTTT. Protein sequence: CASSPDTVARTDTQYF. Full variable domain (remainder filled in from reference TRBV7-2 and TRBJ2-3): GAGVSQSPSNKVTEKGKDVELRCDPISGHTALYWYRQSLGQGLEFLIYFQGNSAPDKSGLPSDRFSAERTGGSVSTLTIQRTQQEDSAVYLCASSPDTVARTDTQYFGPGTRLTVL.

The chain uses TRBV27 and TRBJ2-7, with 8 bases lining up with TRBD1. The germline CDR1 and CDR2 sequences are MNHEY and SMNVEV (reference sequence). V shed 5 bases and J 6 bases; nucleotides not matched to a gene: 6. The CDR3 is 13 residues long. This CDR3 reads CASSTRTGLEQYF. The CDR3 DNA is TGTGCCAGCAGTACAAGGACAGGGCTCGAGCAGTACTTC.

This chain joins TRBV15 and TRBJ2-1; the match to TRBD1 covers 11 bases. The CDR3 loop spans 15 amino acids. Germline CDR1 is LNHNV and CDR2 is YYDKDF (reference sequence). V shed 2 bases and J 6 bases; nucleotides not matched to a gene: 3. The CDR3 region has the DNA TGTGCCACCAGCAGACCAGGACAGGGGGCCAATGAGCAGTTCTTC. It encodes CATSRPGQGANEQFF.

The chain has TRBV12-3 or TRBV12-4 and TRBJ2-5; no clear D. The germline V and J ends were trimmed by 3 bases and 2 bases, with 7 bases remaining between them. This CDR3 is 13 amino acids long. As DNA, the CDR3 is TGTGCCAGCAGTTTTAGGTGGCAAGAGACCCAGTACTTC. Translated, it gives CASSFRWQETQYF.

The J gene is TRBJ1-4, the V gene TRBV30, with 8 bases matching TRBD1. V shed 2 bases, J shed 0 bases, and the junction held 11 bases outside the gene matches. The CDR3 runs to 18 residues. Germline V gives CDR1 GTSNPN, CDR2 SVGIG (reference sequence). CDR3 coding DNA: TGTGCCTGGAGTCCTCGGACAGGGTATGGAGCAACTAATGAAAAACTGTTTTTT. The encoded protein is CAWSPRTGYGATNEKLFF.

The chain couples TRBV5-1 to TRBJ2-1, with 13 bases lining up with TRBD2. There are 16 residues in the CDR3. The germline V gene encodes CDR1 SGHRS and CDR2 YFSETQ. V gave up 2 bases and J gave up 7 bases; unmatched junction bases: 6. CDR3 residues: CASSFLTSGRGNEQFF. The CDR3 nucleotides read TGCGCCAGCAGCTTCCTTACTAGCGGGAGGGGGAATGAGCAGTTCTTC.

This clonotype was counted between two and nine times. The rearrangement links TRBV4-3 to TRBJ2-2; a possible D gene is TRBD2 (6 bases). The CDR3 has 17 amino acids. Looked up from germline, CDR1 is LGHNA and CDR2 is YSLEER. V was pared by 3 bases and J by 4 bases, with 18 bases between. For the CDR3, the DNA is TGCGCCAGCAGCCACGAGATGAACTGGCGGGGCACCGGGGAGCTGTTTTTT. This translates into CASSHEMNWRGTGELFF.

This chain joins TRBV7-3 and TRBJ2-2; TRBD2 might be the D (5 bases). In germline, CDR1 is SGHTA, CDR2 FQGTGA. The CDR3 extends over 15 amino acids. V gave up 5 bases and J gave up 4 bases, with 14 bases separating them. This CDR3 is CASSATSAGTGELFF. The CDR3, as DNA: TGTGCCAGCAGCGCCACTAGTGCGGGCACCGGGGAGCTGTTTTTT.

CDR3 protein: CASSQGPWGYEQYF. The CDR3 nucleotides are TGTGCCAGCAGCCAAGGGCCATGGGGGTACGAGCAGTACTTC. The chain has TRBV3-1 and TRBJ2-7; D possibly matches TRBD1 or TRBD2 (5 bases each). Per germline, CDR1 LGHDT and CDR2 YNNKEL (reference sequence). The CDR3 is made up of 14 amino acids. The V gene lost 1 base and the J gene lost 4 bases, with 11 bases spanning the gap.

CDR3 residues: CASSFPIQGYSYEQYF. The DNA for the CDR3 is TGCGCCAGCAGCTTCCCAATACAGGGTTACTCCTACGAGCAGTACTTC. V usage is TRBV5-1 and J usage is TRBJ2-7, with D maybe TRBD1 (6 bases). CDR1 is SGHRS and CDR2 is YFSETQ in the germline V gene. V dropped 2 bases and J dropped 0 bases, with 15 bases sitting between them. The CDR3 loop spans 16 amino acids.

This clonotype came up a few times. This chain links TRBV11-2 with TRBJ2-1; possible D gene TRBD2, 6 bases. The CDR3 extends over 15 amino acids. V gave up 5 bases and J gave up 3 bases, with 14 bases separating them. Germline V gives CDR1 SGHAT, CDR2 FQNNGV. The CDR3 DNA reads as TGTGCCAGCAGCCCGATAGGCGGGATCTACAATGAGCAGTTCTTC. Its translation is CASSPIGGIYNEQFF.

Concerning this clonotype: Its ends do not fully match the called genes, so a read error is possible. The CDR3 nucleotides are TGTGCCAGCAGAGATACAGGGGGCTACTACGATGAGCAGTTCTTC. Amino acids: CASRDTGGYYDEQFF. This chain joins TRBV6-2 or TRBV6-3 and TRBJ2-1, with 9 bases fitting TRBD1. The CDR3 spans 15 residues. Per the germline V gene, CDR1 is MNHEY and CDR2 is SVGEGT.

In this sample, this clonotype turned up a few times. The CDR3 region is CASSQLGAVNTGELFF. The DNA for the CDR3 is TGTGCCAGCAGCCAACTGGGGGCGGTGAACACCGGGGAGCTGTTTTTT. The chain has TRBV14 and TRBJ2-2, with D perhaps TRBD1 (6 bases). Germline loops: CDR1 SGHDN, CDR2 FVKESK. Trimming took 2 bases from V and 1 from J, leaving 11 bases between them. The CDR3 has 16 amino acids.

This clonotype has only a few counts. The gene calls are TRBV25-1 and TRBJ1-5; D is possibly TRBD1 (6 bases). CDR3 length: 14 amino acids. In germline, CDR1 is MGHDK, CDR2 SYGVNS. V gave up 4 bases and J gave up 9 bases, with 16 bases separating them. CDR3 region: CASSARTDPGPQHF. Written as DNA, the CDR3 is TGTGCCAGCAGTGCAAGGACAGATCCAGGGCCCCAGCATTTT.

The table lists this clonotype with a few counts. The chain combines TRBV7-2 with TRBJ2-1, with a weak D call TRBD1 (6 bases). CDR1 is SGHTA and CDR2 is FQGNSA in the germline V gene. The CDR3 runs 15 residues. The V and J ends lost 1 base and 4 bases respectively, with 11 bases between them. The CDR3 coding sequence is TGTGCCAGCAGCTTAGAAACAGGGCTTTACAATGAGCAGTTCTTC. Amino acids: CASSLETGLYNEQFF.